The 8 T cell receptor beta chains in this list originate from one sample, sequenced in a study of cytomegalovirus exposure and HLA in healthy donors. With 60 Vbeta and 13 Jbeta primers, the PCR was carried out. Sequencing used immunoSEQ multiplex PCR; TCRdb keeps in-frame clones, though not all of them. The data contain about 130,000 clones, roughly 74% of them singletons. Sequenced: PBMCs. The receptor set was obtained from a woman between 45 and 60 years old in good health and CMV-seropositive.

The V gene is TRBV28, the J gene TRBJ1-2, with D uncertain. This CDR3 is 12 amino acids long. V was cut by 3 bases and J by 7 bases, with 9 bases left in between. From germline, CDR1 is MDHEN and CDR2 SYDVKM. The DNA of the CDR3 is TGTGCCAGCAGTTTGGTCCGAGGTGGCTACACCTTC. Amino acid sequence: CASSLVRGGYTF.

The chain employs TRBV13 and TRBJ2-7, with TRBD1 matching over 9 bases. CDR3 length equals 14 residues. The V gene end was trimmed by 4 bases and the J gene end by 7 bases; junction bases not matched to a gene: 8. Germline V CDR1 and CDR2: PRHDT, FYEKMQ (reference sequence). The CDR3 protein is CASSWQQGAGEQYF. The CDR3, as DNA: TGTGCCAGCAGCTGGCAACAGGGGGCGGGGGAGCAGTACTTC.

Notes on this clone: Other DNA sequences in the same sample also yield this CDR3. The chain couples TRBV6-6 to TRBJ1-1; a possible D gene is TRBD1 (5 bases). V was clipped by 7 bases and J by 4 bases, with 16 bases between them. This CDR3 region has 14 residues. Germline values: CDR1 MNHNY, CDR2 SVGAGI (reference sequence). The CDR3 is CASNLLDRSTEAFF. CDR3 nucleotides: TGTGCCAGCAACTTACTTGACAGATCCACTGAAGCTTTCTTT.

The chain uses TRBV11-2 and TRBJ1-1; D unclear. Trimming stripped 2 bases from V and 5 bases from J, with 12 bases between. The V gene's germline CDR1 is SGHAT and CDR2 FQNNGV. The CDR3 covers 14 residues. The CDR3 DNA follows: TGTGCCAGCAGCTTACTGCTAATCCGAACTGAAGCTTTCTTT. Residues: CASSLLLIRTEAFF.

The chain links TRBV7-8 to TRBJ2-2, with TRBD2 matching 7 bases. Germline-derived CDR1 and CDR2 are SGHVS and FQNEAQ. This CDR3 spans 16 amino acids. Germline trimming cut 1 base from V and 4 bases from J; bases unmatched to any gene: 6. The CDR3 spells CASSLVAGVTTGELFF. CDR3 coding DNA: TGTGCCAGCAGCTTAGTTGCGGGGGTGACCACCGGGGAGCTGTTTTTT. The full variable domain, rest sourced from reference TRBV7-8 and TRBJ2-2, is GAGVSQSPRYKVAKRGQDVALRCDPISGHVSLFWYQQALGQGPEFLTYFQNEAQLDKSGLPSDRFFAERPEGSVSTLKIQRTQQEDSAVYLCASSLVAGVTTGELFFGEGSRLTVL.

The chain is built from TRBV5-4 and TRBJ2-2; TRBD2 might be the D (5 bases). V was shortened by 2 bases and J by 0 bases, with 5 bases between the two germline ends. CDR1 is SGHNT, CDR2 YYREEE, per germline (reference sequence). The CDR3 extends over 14 amino acids. CDR3 sequence reads: CASSFGTNTGELFF. CDR3 bases: TGTGCCAGCAGCTTCGGGACGAACACCGGGGAGCTGTTTTTT. The full variable domain, with the rest looked up from reference TRBV5-4 and TRBJ2-2, is ETGVTQSPTHLIKTRGQQVTLRCSSQSGHNTVSWYQQALGQGPQFIFQYYREEENGRGNFPPRFSGLQFPNYSSELNVNALELDDSALYLCASSFGTNTGELFFGEGSRLTVL.

This clone has a handful of counts. CDR3: CAISEPQTKLDRRSYEQYF. Here the CDR3 DNA reads TGTGCCATCAGTGAACCCCAAACAAAATTGGACAGGCGTTCCTACGAGCAGTACTTC. This chain links TRBV10-3 with TRBJ2-5; 7 bases match TRBD1. The J call may be incorrect, as the DNA end agrees better with TRBJ2-7. Germline-derived CDR1 and CDR2 are ENHRY and SYGVKD. CDR3 length: 19 amino acids.

The V call is TRBV10-3, the J call TRBJ1-2; tentative D call: TRBD1 (6 bases). The V gene's germline CDR1 is ENHRY and CDR2 SYGVKD. V lost 6 bases, J lost 1 base, and 15 bases lay in between. The CDR3 contains 15 residues. The CDR3 spells CAIRPTGIFNYGYTF. The CDR3 DNA reads TGTGCCATCAGACCAACAGGGATATTTAACTATGGCTACACCTTC.